The rows below give T cell receptor beta chains drawn from one sample of a study of OX40 agonist ivuxolimab in advanced cancers. Generated by immunoSEQ multiplex PCR, the TCRdb table keeps only in-frame clones and is missing some. The sample lists about 80,000 clones, roughly 90% occurring once. Here the sequenced sample was CD4+ or CD8+ T cells sorted from blood, taken in a trial of the OX40 agonist ivuxolimab. The receptors derive from an adult with an advanced solid tumor such as melanoma, head and neck, liver or kidney cancer. Both conserved end residues are part of each CDR3. A D gene is named only where the DNA matches it firmly. Only some rows state a clone size, as once, few, many or a class for expanded clones.

TRBJ2-1 NA NA TRBV7-2 CASSPQGRDEQFF TGTGCCAGCAGCCCCCAGGGAAGGGATGAGCAGTTCTTC
TRBJ2-7 once TRBD1 TRBV18 CASSPRRTGGSYEQYF TGTGCCAGCTCACCACGTCGGACAGGGGGGTCCTACGAGCAGTACTTC
TRBJ2-7 NA NA TRBV9 CASSVGWGGQYF TGTGCCAGCAGCGTCGGTTGGGGAGGGCAGTACTTC
TRBJ1-4 NA NA TRBV7-2 CASSLAGAVGEKLFF TGTGCCAGCAGCTTAGCGGGGGCGGTGGGAGAAAAACTGTTTTTT
TRBJ2-3 NA NA TRBV5-1 CASSLDGQLPTDTQYF TGCGCCAGCAGCTTGGACGGACAGTTACCCACAGATACGCAGTATTTT
TRBJ2-4 NA NA TRBV4-3 CASSQDFGQAKNIQYF TGCGCCAGCAGCCAAGATTTTGGACAGGCCAAAAACATTCAGTACTTC
TRBJ2-1 NA NA TRBV19 CASSIMVGGEQFF TGTGCCAGTAGTATAATGGTCGGGGGAGAGCAGTTCTTC
TRBJ1-1 NA TRBD1 TRBV9 CASSPLHGWTGSLNTEAFF TGTGCCAGCAGCCCCCTTCATGGGTGGACAGGGTCATTGAACACTGAAGCTTTCTTT
TRBJ2-7 NA TRBD2 TRBV6-1 CASLIGGRDEQYF TGTGCCAGCTTAATAGGCGGGAGAGACGAGCAGTACTTC
TRBJ2-7 NA NA TRBV5-6 CASSPDRSAEQYF TGTGCCAGCAGCCCGGACAGATCAGCCGAGCAGTACTTC
TRBJ2-4 NA TRBD2 TRBV29-1 CSAGGGGGKNIQYF TGCAGCGCCGGTGGAGGCGGGGGCAAAAACATTCAGTACTTC
TRBJ1-2 NA NA TRBV7-2 CASSLAAGGDYGYTF TGTGCCAGCAGCTTAGCTGCAGGAGGGGACTATGGCTACACCTTC
TRBJ2-7 NA TRBD2 TRBV14 CASSQPPGLAGVYDEQYF TGTGCCAGCAGCCAGCCTCCGGGACTAGCGGGAGTTTATGACGAGCAGTACTTC
TRBJ2-1 NA NA TRBV5-1 CASRASSVPFNEQFF TGCGCCAGCAGGGCTAGCTCGGTCCCGTTCAATGAGCAGTTCTTC
TRBJ2-5 NA TRBD1 TRBV25-1 CASSPSGGGETQYF TGTGCCAGCAGCCCCTCAGGGGGTGGGGAGACCCAGTACTTC